This T cell receptor beta chain originates from a study of shared clonotypes between healthy human individuals. Study findings and constraints: Clonotype sharing among the donors was expected to vary with sequencing depth.

The table came from immunoSEQ multiplex PCR; TCRdb's copy has only in-frame clones and leaves some out. Here the sample spans fewer than 550,000 clones, 75% to 80% being singletons. Details on this clone: Its target is unknown.

Each donor was a Caucasian adult residing in Nashville, Tennessee. CDR3 length equals 13 residues. The V gene's germline CDR1 is MDHEN and CDR2 SYDVKM. Trimming left V 10 bases short and J 0 bases short, with 13 bases between. The J gene is TRBJ2-7, the V gene TRBV28, with D perhaps being TRBD1 or TRBD2 (5 bases each). The sequence was obtained from a woman aged 40 to 50 in good health. Some clones in this sample may be carry-over from other donors' samples. Sequenced material: PBMCs. The DNA for the CDR3 is TGTGCCACCACCGGGACGAGCTCCTACGAGCAGTACTTC. Translated, it gives CATTGTSSYEQYF.